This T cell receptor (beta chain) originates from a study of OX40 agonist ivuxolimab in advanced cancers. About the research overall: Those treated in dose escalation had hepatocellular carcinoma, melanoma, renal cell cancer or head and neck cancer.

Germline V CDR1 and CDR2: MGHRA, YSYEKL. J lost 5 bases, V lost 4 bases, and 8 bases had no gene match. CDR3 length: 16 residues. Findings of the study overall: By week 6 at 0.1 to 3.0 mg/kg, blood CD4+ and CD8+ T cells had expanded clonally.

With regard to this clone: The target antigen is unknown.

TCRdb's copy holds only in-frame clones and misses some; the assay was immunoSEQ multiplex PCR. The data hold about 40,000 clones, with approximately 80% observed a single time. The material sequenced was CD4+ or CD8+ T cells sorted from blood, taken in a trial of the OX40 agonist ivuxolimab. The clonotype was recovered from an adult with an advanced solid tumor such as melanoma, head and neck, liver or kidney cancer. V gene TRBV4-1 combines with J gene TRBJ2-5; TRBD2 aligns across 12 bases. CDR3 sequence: CASSPTLAGGVETQYF. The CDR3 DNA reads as TGCGCCAGCAGCCCCACACTAGCGGGGGGTGTCGAGACCCAGTACTTC.